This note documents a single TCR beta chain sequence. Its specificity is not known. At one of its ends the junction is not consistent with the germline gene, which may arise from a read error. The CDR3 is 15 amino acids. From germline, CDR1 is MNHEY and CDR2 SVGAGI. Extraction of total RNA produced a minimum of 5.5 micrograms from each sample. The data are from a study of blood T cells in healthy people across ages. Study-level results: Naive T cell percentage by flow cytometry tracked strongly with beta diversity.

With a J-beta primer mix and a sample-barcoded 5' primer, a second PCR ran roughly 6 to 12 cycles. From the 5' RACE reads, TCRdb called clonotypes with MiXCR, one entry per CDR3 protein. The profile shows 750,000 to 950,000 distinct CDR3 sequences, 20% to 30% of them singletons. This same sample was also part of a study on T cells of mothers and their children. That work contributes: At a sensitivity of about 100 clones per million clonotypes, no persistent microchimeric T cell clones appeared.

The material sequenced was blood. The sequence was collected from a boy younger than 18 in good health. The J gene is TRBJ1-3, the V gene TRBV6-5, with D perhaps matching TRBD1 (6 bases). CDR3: CASSYFGQTGDTIYF. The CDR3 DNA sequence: TGTGCCAGCAGTTACTTCGGACAGACTGGAGACACCATATATTTT.